This TCR beta chain came from a study of blood T cell repertoires in COVID-19. The CDR3 has 23 amino acids. CDR1 SGHRS and CDR2 YFSETQ come from the germline V gene. Unmatched junction bases numbered 27, after V lost 4 bases and J lost 2 bases. Categorization into cohorts depended on clinical history that participants reported. Sequenced by immunoSEQ multiplex PCR; TCRdb stores in-frame clones only, minus some. Of hundreds of thousands of clones listed, 70% to 90% are singletons. The source is a woman between 35 and 50 years old with acute COVID-19. This chain uses TRBV5-1 with TRBJ2-2; 9 bases align to TRBD1. The sequencing input was PBMCs or T cells enriched from blood (not recorded which). CDR3 sequence: CASSTGTGNHNSVFRFNTGELFF. CDR3 nucleotides: TGCGCCAGCAGCACCGGGACAGGGAACCATAATTCGGTTTTTCGGTTTAACACCGGGGAGCTGTTTTTT.